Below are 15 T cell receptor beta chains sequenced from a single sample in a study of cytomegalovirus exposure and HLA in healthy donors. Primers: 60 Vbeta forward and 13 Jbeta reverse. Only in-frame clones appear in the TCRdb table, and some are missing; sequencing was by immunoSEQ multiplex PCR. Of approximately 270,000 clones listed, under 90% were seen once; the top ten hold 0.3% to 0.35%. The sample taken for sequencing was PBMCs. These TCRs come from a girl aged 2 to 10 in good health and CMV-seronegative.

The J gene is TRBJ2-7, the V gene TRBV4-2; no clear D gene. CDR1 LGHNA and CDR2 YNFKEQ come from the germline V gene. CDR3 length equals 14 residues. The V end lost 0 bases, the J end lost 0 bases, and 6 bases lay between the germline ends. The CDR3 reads CASSQDLGSYEQYF. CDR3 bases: TGTGCCAGCAGCCAAGATCTAGGCTCCTACGAGCAGTACTTC.

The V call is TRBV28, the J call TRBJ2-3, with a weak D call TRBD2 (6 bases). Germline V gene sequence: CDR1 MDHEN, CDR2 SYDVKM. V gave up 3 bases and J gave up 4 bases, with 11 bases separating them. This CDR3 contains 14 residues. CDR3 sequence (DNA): TGTGCCAGCAGTTTGACTAGACGTGCAGATACGCAGTATTTT. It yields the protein CASSLTRRADTQYF.

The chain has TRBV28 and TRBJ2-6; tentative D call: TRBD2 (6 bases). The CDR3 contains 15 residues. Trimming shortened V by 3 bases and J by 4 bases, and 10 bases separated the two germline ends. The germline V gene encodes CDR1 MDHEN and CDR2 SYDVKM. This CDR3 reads CASSLWRAGANVLTF. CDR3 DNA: TGTGCCAGCAGTTTGTGGAGGGCCGGGGCCAACGTCCTGACTTTC.

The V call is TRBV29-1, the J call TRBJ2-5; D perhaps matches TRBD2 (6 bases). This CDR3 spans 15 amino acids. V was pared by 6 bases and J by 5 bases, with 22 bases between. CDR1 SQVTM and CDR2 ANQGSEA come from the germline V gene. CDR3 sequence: CSVDNVGLGRETQYF. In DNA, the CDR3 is TGCAGCGTAGATAACGTTGGGCTTGGGAGGGAGACCCAGTACTTC.

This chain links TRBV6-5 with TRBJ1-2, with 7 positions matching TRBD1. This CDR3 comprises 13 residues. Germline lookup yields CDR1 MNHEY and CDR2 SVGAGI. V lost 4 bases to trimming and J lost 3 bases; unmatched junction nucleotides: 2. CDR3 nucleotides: TGTGCCAGCAGTTCACAGGGGTACTATGGCTACACCTTC. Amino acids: CASSSQGYYGYTF.

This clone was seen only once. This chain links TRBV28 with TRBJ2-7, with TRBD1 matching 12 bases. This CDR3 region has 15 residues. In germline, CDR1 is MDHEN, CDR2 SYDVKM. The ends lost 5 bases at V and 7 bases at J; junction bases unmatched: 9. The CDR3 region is CASSLGTGGAGEQYF. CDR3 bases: TGTGCCAGCAGTCTCGGGACAGGGGGCGCGGGGGAGCAGTACTTC. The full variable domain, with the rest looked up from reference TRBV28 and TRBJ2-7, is DVKVTQSSRYLVKRTGEKVFLECVQDMDHENMFWYRQDPGLGLRLIYFSYDVKMKEKGDIPEGYSVSREKKERFSLILESASTNQTSMYLCASSLGTGGAGEQYFGPGTRLTVT.

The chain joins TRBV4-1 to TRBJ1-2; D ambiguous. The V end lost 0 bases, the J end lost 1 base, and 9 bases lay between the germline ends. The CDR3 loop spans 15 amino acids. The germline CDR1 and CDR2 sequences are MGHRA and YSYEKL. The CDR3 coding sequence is TGCGCCAGCAGCCAAGATTGGAGTAATAACTATGGCTACACCTTC. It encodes CASSQDWSNNYGYTF.

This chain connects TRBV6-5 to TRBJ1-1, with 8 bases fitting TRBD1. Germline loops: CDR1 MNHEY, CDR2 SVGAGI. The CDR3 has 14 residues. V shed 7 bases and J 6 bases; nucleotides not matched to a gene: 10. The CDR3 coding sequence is TGTGCCAGCACCCCCAGGACAGGGACCGCTGAAGCTTTCTTT. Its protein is CASTPRTGTAEAFF.

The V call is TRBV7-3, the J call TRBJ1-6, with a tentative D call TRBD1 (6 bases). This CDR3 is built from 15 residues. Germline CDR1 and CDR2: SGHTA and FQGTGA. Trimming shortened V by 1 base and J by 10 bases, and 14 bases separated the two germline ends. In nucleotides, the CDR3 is TGTGCCAGCAGCTTAAGGGGCAGGGGTAGGTCACCCCTCCACTTT. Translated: CASSLRGRGRSPLHF.

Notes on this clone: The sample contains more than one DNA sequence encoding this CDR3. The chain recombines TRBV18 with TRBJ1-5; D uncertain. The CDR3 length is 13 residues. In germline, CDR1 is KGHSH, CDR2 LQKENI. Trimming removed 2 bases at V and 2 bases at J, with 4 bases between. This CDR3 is CASSPEGNQPQHF. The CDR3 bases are TGTGCCAGCTCACCAGAGGGCAATCAGCCCCAGCATTTT.

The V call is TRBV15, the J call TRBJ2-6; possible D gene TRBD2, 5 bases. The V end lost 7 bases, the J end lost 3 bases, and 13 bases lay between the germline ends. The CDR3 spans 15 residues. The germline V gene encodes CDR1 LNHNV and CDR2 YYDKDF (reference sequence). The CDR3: CATNGGWGGANVLTF. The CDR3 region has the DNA TGTGCCACCAACGGAGGCTGGGGTGGGGCCAACGTCCTGACTTTC. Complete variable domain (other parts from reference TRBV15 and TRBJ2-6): DAMVIQNPRYQVTQFGKPVTLSCSQTLNHNVMYWYQQKSSQAPKLLFHYYDKDFNNEADTPDNFQSRRPNTSFCFLDIRSPGLGDTAMYLCATNGGWGGANVLTFGAGSRLTVL.

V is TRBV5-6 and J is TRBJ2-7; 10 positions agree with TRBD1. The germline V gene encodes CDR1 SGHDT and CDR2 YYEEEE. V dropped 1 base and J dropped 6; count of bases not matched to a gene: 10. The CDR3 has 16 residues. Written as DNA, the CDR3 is TGTGCCAGCAGCTTGCTCGGGACAGGGGACTACGGCGAGCAGTACTTC. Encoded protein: CASSLLGTGDYGEQYF.

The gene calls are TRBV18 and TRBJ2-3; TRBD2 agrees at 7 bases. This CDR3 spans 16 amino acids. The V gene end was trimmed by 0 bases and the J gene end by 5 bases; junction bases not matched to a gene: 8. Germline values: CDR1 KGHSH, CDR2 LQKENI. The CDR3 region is CASSPPVRELEDTQYF. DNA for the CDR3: TGTGCCAGCTCACCACCGGTGCGGGAGTTAGAAGATACGCAGTATTTT.

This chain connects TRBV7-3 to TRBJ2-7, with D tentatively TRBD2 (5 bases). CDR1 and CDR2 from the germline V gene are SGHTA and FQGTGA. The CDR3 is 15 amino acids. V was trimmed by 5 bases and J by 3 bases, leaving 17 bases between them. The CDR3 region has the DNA TGTGCCAGCAGCCCATCGGGTTCGGGGATCTACGAGCAGTACTTC. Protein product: CASSPSGSGIYEQYF.

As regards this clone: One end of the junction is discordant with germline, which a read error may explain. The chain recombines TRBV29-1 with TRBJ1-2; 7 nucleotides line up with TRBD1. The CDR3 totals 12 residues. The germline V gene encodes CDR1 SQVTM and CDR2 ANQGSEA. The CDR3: CSVEDRADGYTF. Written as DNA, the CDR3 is TGCAGCGTCGAAGACAGGGCGGATGGCTACACCTTC.